This T cell receptor (beta chain) emerged from a study of HIV-infected children after antiretroviral therapy interruption. This clonotype has ten or more counts. Unique molecular identifiers were included in an RNA-based 3' RACE TCR library. Via MiXCR, TCRdb re-called the 3' RACE reads, giving one row per CDR3 protein. The repertoire holds about 37,000 distinct CDR3 sequences, with about 7% as singletons. The treatment is: PENTA 11 planned treatment interruption arm or continuous ART arm. This CDR3 has 18 amino acids. From germline, CDR1 is KGHDR and CDR2 SFDVKD. V was pared by 9 bases and J by 3 bases, with 16 bases of the junction left unmatched.

The sample was CD45RA+ CD4+ T cells from PBMCs, pooled from several time points, taken from a donor given antiretroviral therapy, either interrupted or continuous. Subset given: naive CD4+ CD45RA+ CD45RO- T cells. The J gene is TRBJ2-3, the V gene TRBV24-1; 11 positions match TRBD2. The receptor comes from a pool of human donors with HIV. The CDR3 sequence: CATSTPTLAGVSTDTQYF. CDR3 DNA sequence: TGTGCCACCTCGACCCCGACACTAGCGGGAGTCAGTACAGATACGCAGTATTTT.